Listed below are T cell receptor beta chains from one sample, sequenced in a study of human thymus T cells. This table comes from immunoSEQ multiplex PCR, and its TCRdb copy is limited to in-frame clones, with some not included. The sample contains roughly 130,000 clones, just under 95% of which appear only once. Sequenced sample: thymus tissue. Receptors originate from a boy under three years old with a congenital heart defect but otherwise immunologically healthy. CDR3s include the opening cysteine and the closing phenylalanine or tryptophan. A D gene is named only where the DNA matches it firmly. Clone sizes are given selectively: once, few, many, or a class where the clone is expanded.

v_call,clone_size,d_call,j_call,cdr3_aa,cdr3_nt
TRBV28,once,TRBD2,TRBJ2-3,CASAPGGGDTQYF,TGTGCCAGCGCCCCGGGGGGTGGCGATACGCAGTATTTT
TRBV5-4,.,TRBD1,TRBJ1-4,CASSLFGDRGEKLFF,TGTGCCAGCAGCTTGTTTGGAGACAGGGGGGAAAAACTGTTTTTT
TRBV6-5,once,TRBD1,TRBJ1-4,CATSYGQGGSEKLFF,TGTGCCACCTCCTACGGACAGGGGGGCAGTGAAAAACTGTTTTTT
TRBV5-1,.,TRBD1,TRBJ1-1,CASSLSPDRACTEAFF,TGCGCCAGCAGCTTGTCCCCGGACAGGGCGTGCACTGAAGCTTTCTTT
TRBV6-5,.,.,TRBJ1-2,CASRTSEGPNYGYTF,TGTGCCAGCAGAACCTCCGAGGGCCCCAACTATGGCTACACCTTC
TRBV7-9,.,.,TRBJ1-3,CASSLVVTNLLGNTIYF,TGTGCCAGCAGCTTAGTAGTGACTAACCTTTTGGGGAACACCATATATTTT
TRBV6-5,.,TRBD1,TRBJ1-2,CASSWTGSSYGYTF,TGTGCCAGCAGCTGGACAGGGTCGAGCTATGGCTACACCTTC
TRBV19,.,.,TRBJ2-1,CASSPSKTRSYNEQFF,TGTGCCAGTAGTCCGTCGAAGACCCGCTCCTACAATGAGCAGTTCTTC
TRBV11-3,.,.,TRBJ2-1,CASSSRRGYNEQFF,TGTGCCAGCAGCTCCCGCCGGGGGTACAATGAGCAGTTCTTC
TRBV6-5,.,.,TRBJ1-1,CASSYSPGPGDTEAFF,TGTGCCAGCAGTTACTCCCCGGGCCCAGGGGACACTGAAGCTTTCTTT
TRBV5-8,.,.,TRBJ1-5,CASSWNIPPGNQPQHF,TGTGCCAGCAGCTGGAACATACCCCCGGGCAATCAGCCCCAGCATTTT
TRBV18,.,TRBD2,TRBJ2-3,CASSPKAGGPPDTQYF,TGTGCCAGCTCACCAAAAGCGGGGGGGCCTCCAGATACGCAGTATTTT
TRBV27,.,.,TRBJ2-2,CASSLLRSEGANTGELFF,TGTGCCAGCAGTTTATTAAGGAGTGAGGGAGCGAACACCGGGGAGCTGTTTTTT
TRBV5-6,.,TRBD1,TRBJ1-2,CASTGRTGSLGNEYGYTF,TGTGCCAGCACCGGACGGACAGGGTCCCTGGGGAATGAATATGGCTACACCTTC
TRBV19,.,.,TRBJ2-5,CASSILPPSEGGPQETQYF,TGTGCCAGTAGTATACTCCCTCCCTCAGAGGGGGGCCCACAAGAGACCCAGTACTTC
TRBV6-1,few,.,TRBJ1-2,CASSHGGAIYTF,TGTGCCAGCAGTCATGGGGGGGCTATCTACACCTTC
TRBV28,.,.,TRBJ1-1,CASSHPGRGAGGTEAFF,TGTGCCAGCAGTCACCCAGGGCGAGGCGCCGGAGGTACTGAAGCTTTCTTT
TRBV7-9,.,TRBD2,TRBJ2-5,CASSRVLAGGQETQYF,TGTGCCAGCAGCCGAGTACTAGCGGGGGGCCAAGAGACCCAGTACTTC
TRBV7-2,.,TRBD1,TRBJ2-2,CASSWPGQGSLGELFF,TGTGCCAGCAGCTGGCCGGGACAGGGTAGCCTCGGGGAGCTGTTTTTT
TRBV5-4,.,.,TRBJ2-1,CASSPTTRRKNSYNEQFF,TGTGCCAGCAGCCCTACTACTCGACGGAAAAATTCCTACAATGAGCAGTTCTTC
TRBV5-6,once,.,TRBJ2-3,CASGTDTQYF,TGTGCCAGCGGGACAGATACGCAGTATTTT
TRBV11-2,.,TRBD2,TRBJ2-3,CASSELLAGGPPDTQYF,TGTGCCAGCAGCGAGCTTCTAGCGGGGGGGCCTCCAGATACGCAGTATTTT
TRBV11-2,.,.,TRBJ1-2,CASSLSGGRIF,TGTGCCAGCAGCTTAAGTGGGGGCCGGATCTTC
TRBV28,.,.,TRBJ1-2,CASSFRGGYTF,TGTGCCAGCAGTTTTAGGGGAGGCTACACCTTC
TRBV20-1,.,.,TRBJ2-7,CSAKNSYEQYF,TGCAGTGCTAAGAACTCCTACGAGCAGTACTTC
TRBV27,.,TRBD1,TRBJ1-1,CASRSHRGHTEAFF,TGTGCCAGCAGGTCCCACAGGGGACACACTGAAGCTTTCTTT
TRBV18,.,.,TRBJ2-3,CASSLRTGVLLTDTQYF,TGTGCCAGCTCACTTCGCACGGGAGTCCTACTAACAGATACGCAGTATTTT
TRBV6-1,.,TRBD1,TRBJ2-7,CASSGGQGEDEQYF,TGTGCCAGCAGTGGGGGACAGGGGGAGGACGAGCAGTACTTC
TRBV5-1,once,.,TRBJ1-5,CASSLEGQNQPQHF,TGCGCCAGCAGCTTGGAGGGCCAAAATCAGCCCCAGCATTTT
TRBV6-6,.,.,TRBJ2-7,CATQDSYEQYF,TGTGCCACGCAGGACAGCTACGAGCAGTACTTC